This entry features one TCR beta chain sequence. This sample was included in a study of blood T cell repertoires in COVID-19. Study-level information: Italy, Spain and the United States were the sources of the convalescent and acute COVID-19 samples. The cDNA or gDNA used as material had been derived from T cells, B-cell-depleted T cells, or PBMCs.

Seattle's cohort entered during active infection and was followed longitudinally. Source study methods: Reference gene primer amplification in the assay estimated nucleated cell counts. TCRdb's copy holds only in-frame clones and misses some; the assay was immunoSEQ multiplex PCR. That table is the source of V, J and clone size, and D and trimming were worked out from the DNA. The sample holds approximately 300,000 clones, about nine tenths seen once. Material: peripheral blood. The TCR originated in a woman under 40 with COVID-19, enrolled during active disease.

CDR3 sequence reads: CSVEDPLNTEAFF. The CDR3 nucleotides read TGCAGCGTTGAAGATCCCCTAAACACTGAAGCTTTCTTT. The chain has TRBV29-1 and TRBJ1-1; D is unresolved. CDR1 SQVTM and CDR2 ANQGSEA come from the germline V gene. The CDR3 contains 13 residues. Between the trimmed V and J ends, which lost 0 bases and 2 bases, there was a span of 7 bases.